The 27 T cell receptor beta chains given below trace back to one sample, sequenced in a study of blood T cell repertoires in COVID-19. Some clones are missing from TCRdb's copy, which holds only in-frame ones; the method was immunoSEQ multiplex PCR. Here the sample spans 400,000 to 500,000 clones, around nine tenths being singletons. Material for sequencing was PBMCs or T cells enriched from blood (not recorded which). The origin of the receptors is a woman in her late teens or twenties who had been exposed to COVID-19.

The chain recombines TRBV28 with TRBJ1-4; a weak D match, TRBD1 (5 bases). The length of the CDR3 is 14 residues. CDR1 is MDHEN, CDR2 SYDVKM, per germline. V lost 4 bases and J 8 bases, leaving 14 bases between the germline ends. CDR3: CASSYRGLEEKLFF. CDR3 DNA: TGTGCCAGCAGTTATAGGGGACTGGAGGAAAAACTGTTTTTT.

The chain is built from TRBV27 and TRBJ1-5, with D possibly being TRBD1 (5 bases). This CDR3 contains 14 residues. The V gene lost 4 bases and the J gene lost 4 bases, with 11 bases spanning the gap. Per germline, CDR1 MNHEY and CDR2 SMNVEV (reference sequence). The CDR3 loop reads CASSSGWENQPQHF. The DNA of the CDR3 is TGTGCCAGCAGTTCAGGGTGGGAAAATCAGCCCCAGCATTTT.

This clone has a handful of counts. The CDR3 nucleotides are TGCAGCTCCTGGACAGCGAACACTGAAGCTTTCTTT. Its translation: CSSWTANTEAFF. The chain links TRBV29-1 to TRBJ1-1; D might be TRBD1 (6 bases). This CDR3 has 12 residues. Trimming took 8 bases from V and 1 from J, leaving 11 bases between them. From germline, CDR1 is SQVTM and CDR2 ANQGSEA.

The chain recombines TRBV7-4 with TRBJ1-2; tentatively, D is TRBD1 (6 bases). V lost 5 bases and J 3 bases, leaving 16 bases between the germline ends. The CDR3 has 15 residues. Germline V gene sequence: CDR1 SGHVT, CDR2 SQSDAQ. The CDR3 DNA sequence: TGTGCCAGCAGCCTTCTTGGGGGCGCGGACTATGGCTACACCTTC. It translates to CASSLLGGADYGYTF.

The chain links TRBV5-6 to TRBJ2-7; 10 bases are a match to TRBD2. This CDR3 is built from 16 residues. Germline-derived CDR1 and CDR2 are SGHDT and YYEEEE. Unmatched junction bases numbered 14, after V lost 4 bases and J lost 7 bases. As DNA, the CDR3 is TGTGCCAGCAGCCCTGGGGGCCTAGCGGGAGTTTGGGAGCAGTACTTC. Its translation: CASSPGGLAGVWEQYF.

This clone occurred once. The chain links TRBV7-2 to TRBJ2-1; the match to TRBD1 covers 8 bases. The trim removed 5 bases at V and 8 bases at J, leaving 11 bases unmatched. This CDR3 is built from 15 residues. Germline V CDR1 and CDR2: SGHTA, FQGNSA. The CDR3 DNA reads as TGTGCCAGCAGCCTCCGGACAGGGTTACTCTATGAGCAGTTCTTC. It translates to CASSLRTGLLYEQFF.

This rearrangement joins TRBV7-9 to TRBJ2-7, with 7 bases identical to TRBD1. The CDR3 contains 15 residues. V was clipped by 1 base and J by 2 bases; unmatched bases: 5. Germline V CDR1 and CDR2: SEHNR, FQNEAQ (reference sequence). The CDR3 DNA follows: TGTGCCAGCAGCTTAGATAGGGACAGAGCCTACGAGCAGTACTTC. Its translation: CASSLDRDRAYEQYF.

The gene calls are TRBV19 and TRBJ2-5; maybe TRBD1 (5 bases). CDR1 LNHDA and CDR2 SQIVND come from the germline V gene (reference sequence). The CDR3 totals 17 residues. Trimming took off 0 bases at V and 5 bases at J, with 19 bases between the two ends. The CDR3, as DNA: TGTGCCAGTAGTATAGAAGGGTTTAGGGGCTCTGTGGAGACCCAGTACTTC. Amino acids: CASSIEGFRGSVETQYF.

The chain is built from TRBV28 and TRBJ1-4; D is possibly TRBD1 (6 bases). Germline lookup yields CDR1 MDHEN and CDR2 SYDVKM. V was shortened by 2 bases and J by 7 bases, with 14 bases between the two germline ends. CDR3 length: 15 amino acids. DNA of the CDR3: TGTGCCAGCAGTTTAGGGGGGGGGCGTCGTGAAAAACTGTTTTTT. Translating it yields CASSLGGGRREKLFF.

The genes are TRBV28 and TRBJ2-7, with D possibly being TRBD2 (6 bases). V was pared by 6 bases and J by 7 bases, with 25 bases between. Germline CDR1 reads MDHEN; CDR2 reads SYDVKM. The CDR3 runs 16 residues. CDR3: CASSQSPGLTPREQYF. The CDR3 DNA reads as TGTGCCAGCAGCCAGTCACCGGGACTCACTCCTAGAGAGCAGTACTTC.

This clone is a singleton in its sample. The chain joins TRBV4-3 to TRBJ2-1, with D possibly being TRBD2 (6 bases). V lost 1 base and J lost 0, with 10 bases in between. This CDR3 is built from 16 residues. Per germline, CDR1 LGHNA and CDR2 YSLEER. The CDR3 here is CASSQGRGSSYNEQFF. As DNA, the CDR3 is TGCGCCAGCAGCCAAGGTCGGGGGAGCTCCTACAATGAGCAGTTCTTC.

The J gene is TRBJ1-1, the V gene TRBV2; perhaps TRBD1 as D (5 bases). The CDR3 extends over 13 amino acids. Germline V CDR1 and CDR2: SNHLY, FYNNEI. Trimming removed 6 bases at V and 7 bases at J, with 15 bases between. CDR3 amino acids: CASRVREEGEAFF. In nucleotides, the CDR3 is TGTGCCAGCAGAGTCAGGGAGGAGGGTGAAGCTTTCTTT.

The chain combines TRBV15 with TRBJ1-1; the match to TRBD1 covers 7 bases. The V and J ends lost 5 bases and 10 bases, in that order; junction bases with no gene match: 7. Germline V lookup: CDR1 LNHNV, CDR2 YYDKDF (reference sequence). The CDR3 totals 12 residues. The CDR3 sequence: CATSGRQGTAFF. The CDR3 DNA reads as TGTGCCACCAGCGGAAGACAGGGAACAGCTTTCTTT.

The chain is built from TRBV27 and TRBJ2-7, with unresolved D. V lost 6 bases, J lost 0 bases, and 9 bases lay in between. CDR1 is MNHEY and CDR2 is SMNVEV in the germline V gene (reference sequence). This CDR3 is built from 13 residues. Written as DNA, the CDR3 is TGTGCCAGCAGCCTCGCGGCCTCCTACGAGCAGTACTTC. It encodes CASSLAASYEQYF.

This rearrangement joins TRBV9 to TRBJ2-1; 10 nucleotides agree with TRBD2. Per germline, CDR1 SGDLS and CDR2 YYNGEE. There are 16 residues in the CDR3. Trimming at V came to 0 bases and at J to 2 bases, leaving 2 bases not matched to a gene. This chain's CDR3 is CASSVVLAGPYNEQFF. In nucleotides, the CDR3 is TGTGCCAGCAGCGTAGTACTAGCGGGACCCTACAATGAGCAGTTCTTC.

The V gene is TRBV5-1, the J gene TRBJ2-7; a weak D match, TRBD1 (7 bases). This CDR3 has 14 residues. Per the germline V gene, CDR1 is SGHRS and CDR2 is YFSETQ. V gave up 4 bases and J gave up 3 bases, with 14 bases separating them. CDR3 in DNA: TGCGCCAGCAGCGCAGGGGGGCCCCTCTACGAGCAGTACTTC. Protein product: CASSAGGPLYEQYF. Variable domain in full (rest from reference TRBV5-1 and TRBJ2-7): KAGVTQTPRYLIKTRGQQVTLSCSPISGHRSVSWYQQTPGQGLQFLFEYFSETQRNKGNFPGRFSGRQFSNSRSEMNVSTLELGDSALYLCASSAGGPLYEQYFGPGTRLTVT.

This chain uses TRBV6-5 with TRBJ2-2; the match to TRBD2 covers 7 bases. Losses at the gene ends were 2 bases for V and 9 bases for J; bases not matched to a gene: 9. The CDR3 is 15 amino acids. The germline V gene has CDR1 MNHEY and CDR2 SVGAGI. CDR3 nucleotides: TGTGCCAGCAGTTACAGTGGCGGGGGTTCCCGGGAGCTGTTTTTT. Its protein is CASSYSGGGSRELFF.

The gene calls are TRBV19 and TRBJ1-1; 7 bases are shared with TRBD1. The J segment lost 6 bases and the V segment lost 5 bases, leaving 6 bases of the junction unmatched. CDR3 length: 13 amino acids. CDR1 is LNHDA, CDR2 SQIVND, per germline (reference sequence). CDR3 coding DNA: TGTGCCAGTAGTCTAGGGGGCGCATCTGAAGCTTTCTTT. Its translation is CASSLGGASEAFF.

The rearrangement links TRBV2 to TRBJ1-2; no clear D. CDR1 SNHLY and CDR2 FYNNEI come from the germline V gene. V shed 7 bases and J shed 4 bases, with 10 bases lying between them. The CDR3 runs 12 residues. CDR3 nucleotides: TGTGCCAGCAACGGGAGGAGCTATGGCTACACCTTC. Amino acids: CASNGRSYGYTF.

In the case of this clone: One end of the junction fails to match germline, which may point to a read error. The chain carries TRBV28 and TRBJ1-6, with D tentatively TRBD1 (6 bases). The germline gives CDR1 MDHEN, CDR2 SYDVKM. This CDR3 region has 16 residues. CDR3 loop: CASSLAGASNNSPLHF. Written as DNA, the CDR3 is TGTGCCAGCAGTTTAGCAGGGGCCTCCAATAATTCACCCCTCCACTTT.

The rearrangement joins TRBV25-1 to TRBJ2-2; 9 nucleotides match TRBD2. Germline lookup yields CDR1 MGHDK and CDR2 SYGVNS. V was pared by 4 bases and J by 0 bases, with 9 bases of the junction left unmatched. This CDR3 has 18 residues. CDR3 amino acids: CASSGSSGKAANTGELFF. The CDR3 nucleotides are TGTGCCAGCAGTGGGTCTAGCGGGAAGGCCGCGAACACCGGGGAGCTGTTTTTT.

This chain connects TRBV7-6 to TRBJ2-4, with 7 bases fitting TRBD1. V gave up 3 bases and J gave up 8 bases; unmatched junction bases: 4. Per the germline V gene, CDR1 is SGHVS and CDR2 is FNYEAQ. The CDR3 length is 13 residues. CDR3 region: CASSFGQADIQYF. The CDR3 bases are TGTGCCAGCAGCTTTGGACAGGCTGACATTCAGTACTTC. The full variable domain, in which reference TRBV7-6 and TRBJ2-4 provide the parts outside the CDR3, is GAGVSQSPRYKVTKRGQDVALRCDPISGHVSLYWYRQALGQGPEFLTYFNYEAQQDKSGLPNDRFSAERPEGSISTLTIQRTEQRDSAMYRCASSFGQADIQYFGAGTRLSVL.

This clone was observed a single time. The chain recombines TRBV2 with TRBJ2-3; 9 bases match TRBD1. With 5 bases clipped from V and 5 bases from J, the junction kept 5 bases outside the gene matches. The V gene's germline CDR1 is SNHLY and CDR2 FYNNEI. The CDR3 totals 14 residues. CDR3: CASSRDRAGDTQYF. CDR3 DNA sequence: TGTGCCAGCAGTCGGGACAGGGCTGGAGATACGCAGTATTTT.

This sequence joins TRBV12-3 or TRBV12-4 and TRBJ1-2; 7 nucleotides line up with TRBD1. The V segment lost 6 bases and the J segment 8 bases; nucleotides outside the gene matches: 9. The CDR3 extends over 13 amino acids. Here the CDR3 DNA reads TGTGCCAGCAGATACAGGGGCGAGGGGGGCTACACCTTC. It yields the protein CASRYRGEGGYTF.

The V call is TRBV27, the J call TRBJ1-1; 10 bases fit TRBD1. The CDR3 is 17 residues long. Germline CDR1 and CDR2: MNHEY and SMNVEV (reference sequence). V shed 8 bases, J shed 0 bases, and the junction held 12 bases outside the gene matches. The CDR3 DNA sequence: TGTGCCAGCCGTCAAGGGACAGGGGTTGCCATGAACACTGAAGCTTTCTTT. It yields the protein CASRQGTGVAMNTEAFF.

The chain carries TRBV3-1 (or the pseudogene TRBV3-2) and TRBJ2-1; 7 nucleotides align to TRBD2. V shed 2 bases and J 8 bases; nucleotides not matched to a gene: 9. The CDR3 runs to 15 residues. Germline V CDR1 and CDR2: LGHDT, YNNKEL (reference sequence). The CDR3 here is CASSQNGGLKDEQFF. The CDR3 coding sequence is TGTGCCAGCAGCCAAAACGGGGGACTAAAGGATGAGCAGTTCTTC.

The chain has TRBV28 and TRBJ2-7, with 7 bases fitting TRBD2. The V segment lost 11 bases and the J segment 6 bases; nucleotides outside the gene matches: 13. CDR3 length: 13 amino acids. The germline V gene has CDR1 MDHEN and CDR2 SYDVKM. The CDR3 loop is CAAASGGRPEQYF. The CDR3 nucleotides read TGTGCCGCCGCTTCGGGGGGACGGCCCGAGCAGTACTTC. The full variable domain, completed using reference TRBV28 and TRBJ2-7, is DVKVTQSSRYLVKRTGEKVFLECVQDMDHENMFWYRQDPGLGLRLIYFSYDVKMKEKGDIPEGYSVSREKKERFSLILESASTNQTSMYLCAAASGGRPEQYFGPGTRLTVT.